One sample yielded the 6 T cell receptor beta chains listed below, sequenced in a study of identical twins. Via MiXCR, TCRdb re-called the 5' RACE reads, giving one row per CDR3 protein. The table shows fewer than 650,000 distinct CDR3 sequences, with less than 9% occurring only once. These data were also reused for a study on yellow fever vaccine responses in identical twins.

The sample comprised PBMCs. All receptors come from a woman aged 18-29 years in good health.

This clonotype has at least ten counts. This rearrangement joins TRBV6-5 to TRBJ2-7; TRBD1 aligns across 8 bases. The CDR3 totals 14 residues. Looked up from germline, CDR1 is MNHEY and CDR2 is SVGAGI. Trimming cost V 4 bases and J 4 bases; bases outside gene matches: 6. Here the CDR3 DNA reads TGTGCCAGCAGTTCGGTTACAGGGGGTTACGAGCAGTACGTC. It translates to CASSSVTGGYEQYV.

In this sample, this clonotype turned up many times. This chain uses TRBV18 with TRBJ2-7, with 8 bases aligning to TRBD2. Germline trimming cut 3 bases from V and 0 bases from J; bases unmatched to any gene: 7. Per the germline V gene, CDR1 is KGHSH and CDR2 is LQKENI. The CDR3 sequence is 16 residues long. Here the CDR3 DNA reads TGTGCCAGCTCACCGGTTTTTACTAGCGGCTCCTACGAGCAGTACGTC. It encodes CASSPVFTSGSYEQYV.

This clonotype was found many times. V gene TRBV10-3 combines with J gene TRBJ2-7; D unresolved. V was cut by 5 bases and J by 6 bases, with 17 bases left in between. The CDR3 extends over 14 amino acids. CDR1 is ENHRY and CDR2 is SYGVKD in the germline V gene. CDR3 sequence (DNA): TGTGCCATCAGTAAAAGTGGACCTGCCTTCGAGCAGTACTTC. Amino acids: CAISKSGPAFEQYF.

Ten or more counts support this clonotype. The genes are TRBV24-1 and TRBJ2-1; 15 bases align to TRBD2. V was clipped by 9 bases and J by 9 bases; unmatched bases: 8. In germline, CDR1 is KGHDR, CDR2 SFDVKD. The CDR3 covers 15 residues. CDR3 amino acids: CATGGTSGGSFEQFF. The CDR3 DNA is TGTGCCACCGGAGGGACTAGCGGGGGGTCTTTTGAGCAGTTCTTC.

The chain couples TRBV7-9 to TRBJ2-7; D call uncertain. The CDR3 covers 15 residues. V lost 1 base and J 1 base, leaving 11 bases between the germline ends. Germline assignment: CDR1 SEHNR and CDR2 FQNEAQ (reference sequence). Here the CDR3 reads CASSLVGQDSYEQYV. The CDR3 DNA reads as TGTGCCAGCAGCTTAGTTGGGCAGGATTCCTACGAGCAGTACGTC.

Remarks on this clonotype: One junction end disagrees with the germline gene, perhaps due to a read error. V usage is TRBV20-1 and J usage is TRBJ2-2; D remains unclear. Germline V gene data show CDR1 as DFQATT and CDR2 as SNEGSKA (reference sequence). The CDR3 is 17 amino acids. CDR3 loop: CCARDLAGADNTGELFF. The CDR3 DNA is TGCTGTGCTAGAGATCTGGCAGGAGCCGATAACACCGGGGAGCTGTTTTTT.